This T cell receptor (beta chain) was captured by sequencing in a study of regulatory T cells in long-lasting Graves disease. For TCR beta, libraries came from iRepertoire HTBI primers and Arm-PCR of CDR3 regions. A single record per CDR3 protein comes from TCRdb applying MiXCR to the multiplex PCR reads. The sample records approximately 480,000 distinct CDR3 sequences, about a sixth being singletons. This clonotype was recorded at least ten times. As yet, its antigen is unknown. This CDR3 is built from 14 residues. Germline CDR1 and CDR2: GTSNPN and SVGIG (reference sequence). With V trimmed by 2 bases and J by 4 bases, 8 bases remained unmatched. The study's findings and limits: Newly diagnosed patients had higher TCR diversity than persistent Graves' patients did.

Documented time point: newly diagnosed GD, antithyroid drugs for less than 3 months. From RNA extracted from PBMCs, the TCR library was made. These sequences were also reported in another study, on T cells in Graves' hyperthyroidism and ophthalmopathy. As reported in that work: The HTBI set primed first-round TCR CDR3 RT-PCR.

The rearrangement links TRBV30 to TRBJ2-7, with 7 positions matching TRBD1. The sample was peripheral blood mononuclear cells (PBMCs), taken at new diagnosis, from a patient treated with antithyroid drugs. This sequence was found in a man aged 35 to 55 with Graves disease. The CDR3 region is CAWSPIDRVYEQYF. DNA of the CDR3: TGTGCCTGGAGTCCTATTGACAGGGTATACGAGCAGTACTTC. Together with reference TRBV30 and TRBJ2-7, the CDR3 gives the full variable domain: SQTIHQWPATLVQPVGSPLSLECTVEGTSNPNLYWYRQAAGRGLQLLFYSVGIGQISSEVPQNLSASRPQDRQFILSSKKLLLSDSGFYLCAWSPIDRVYEQYFGPGTRLTVT.